The 15 T cell receptor beta chains listed next were all sequenced from one sample in a study of shared clonotypes between healthy human individuals. Sequencing used immunoSEQ multiplex PCR; TCRdb keeps in-frame clones, though not all of them. The sample carries roughly 2 million clones, about 95% recorded once. Naive CD8 populations comprised CD45RO-negative cells positively selected for CCR7, excluding terminally differentiated effector memory CD45RA+ cells. Sequenced material: naive CD8+ T cells sorted from blood. Receptors were obtained from a man aged 18 to 30 in good health.

The rearrangement links TRBV18 to TRBJ2-3; no definite D call. This CDR3 comprises 14 residues. In germline, CDR1 is KGHSH, CDR2 LQKENI. V was trimmed by 1 base and J by 2 bases, leaving 7 bases between them. CDR3 residues: CASSPQGSTDTQYF. The CDR3 nucleotides read TGTGCCAGCTCACCACAAGGTTCCACAGATACGCAGTATTTT.

This sequence joins TRBV4-1 and TRBJ2-7; 8 positions match TRBD1. Germline V lookup: CDR1 MGHRA, CDR2 YSYEKL. V trimming: 4 bases; J trimming: 3 bases; junction bases outside the gene matches: 8. The length of the CDR3 is 15 residues. For the CDR3, the DNA is TGCGCCAGCAGCCTACGGACAGGGCCATTCTACGAGCAGTACTTC. Its protein product is CASSLRTGPFYEQYF.

The V gene is TRBV10-2, the J gene TRBJ2-7; perhaps TRBD2 as D (8 bases). CDR1 and CDR2 from the germline V gene are WSHSY and SAAADI. The V end was cut by 1 base, the J end by 4 bases, with 14 bases between. The CDR3 is 15 residues long. In nucleotides, the CDR3 is TGCGCCAGCAGTGAGTTGGTAGCGGGACAGTACGAGCAGTACTTC. Protein sequence: CASSELVAGQYEQYF.

The CDR3 reads CASSESSVSADTQYF. The CDR3 DNA reads as TGCGCCAGCAGTGAGTCTAGCGTATCAGCAGATACGCAGTATTTT. J is TRBJ2-3 and V is TRBV10-1; the D gene is possibly TRBD2 (5 bases). V dropped 0 bases and J dropped 4 bases, with 11 bases sitting between them. From germline, CDR1 is WNHNN and CDR2 SYGVQD (reference sequence). The CDR3 is 15 residues long.

This clone was seen only once. This sample also contains other DNA sequences that code for the same CDR3. The rearrangement uses TRBV6-5 and TRBJ2-7, with D perhaps being TRBD1 or TRBD2 (5 bases each). This CDR3 is 14 amino acids long. In germline, CDR1 is MNHEY, CDR2 SVGAGI. V was clipped by 5 bases and J by 2 bases, with 13 bases between them. The CDR3 DNA sequence: TGTGCCAGCAGTCCGGGGACGGTGACCTACGAGCAGTACTTC. Translated: CASSPGTVTYEQYF.

The chain employs TRBV6-5 and TRBJ2-2; TRBD1 agrees at 8 bases. This CDR3 has 14 amino acids. Looked up from germline, CDR1 is MNHEY and CDR2 is SVGAGI. The ends lost 6 bases at V and 7 bases at J; junction bases unmatched: 7. The CDR3 region is CASRGQGAVGELFF. The CDR3 nucleotides are TGTGCCAGCAGGGGTCAGGGGGCTGTCGGGGAGCTGTTTTTT.

V gene TRBV4-1 combines with J gene TRBJ2-3; 11 bases are a match to TRBD2. Losses at the gene ends were 0 bases for V and 6 bases for J; bases not matched to a gene: 11. CDR1 and CDR2 from the germline V gene are MGHRA and YSYEKL. The CDR3 length is 18 residues. The CDR3: CASSQDVASGGPGDTQYF. CDR3 nucleotides: TGCGCCAGCAGCCAAGATGTGGCTAGCGGGGGGCCCGGGGATACGCAGTATTTT.

This rearrangement joins TRBV29-1 to TRBJ1-1; possible D gene TRBD1, 6 bases. Trimming stripped 6 bases from V and 1 base from J, with 12 bases between. Looked up from germline, CDR1 is SQVTM and CDR2 is ANQGSEA. This CDR3 comprises 13 residues. The CDR3 is CSVHPDRNTEAFF. CDR3 DNA sequence: TGCAGCGTACACCCGGACAGGAACACTGAAGCTTTCTTT.

This clone was seen just once. The genes are TRBV2 and TRBJ2-5; tentative D call: TRBD1 (6 bases). Germline V lookup: CDR1 SNHLY, CDR2 FYNNEI. Trimming cost V 7 bases and J 2 bases, with 14 bases left between them. This CDR3 region has 14 residues. Here the CDR3 reads CASKNPDSQETQYF. The CDR3 DNA reads TGTGCCAGCAAAAACCCGGACAGTCAAGAGACCCAGTACTTC.

The chain joins TRBV4-1 to TRBJ2-2, with D possibly being TRBD2 (6 bases). Germline lookup yields CDR1 MGHRA and CDR2 YSYEKL. This CDR3 comprises 12 residues. This CDR3 reads CGNGRGAGELFF. In nucleotides, the CDR3 is TGCGGAAACGGGAGAGGGGCCGGGGAGCTGTTTTTT.

V is TRBV7-9 and J is TRBJ2-7; D is uncertain. This CDR3 region has 15 residues. CDR1 and CDR2 from the germline V gene are SEHNR and FQNEAQ (reference sequence). Trimming pared 7 bases from V and 0 bases from J, leaving 16 bases between. This CDR3 is CASNSIFGGSYEQYF. The CDR3 DNA is TGTGCCAGCAATAGTATATTTGGCGGCTCCTACGAGCAGTACTTC.

V gene TRBV4-1 combines with J gene TRBJ1-2; weak D call: TRBD1 (6 bases). Between the trimmed V and J ends, which lost 1 base and 4 bases, there was a span of 16 bases. This CDR3 spans 16 amino acids. Germline CDR1 reads MGHRA; CDR2 reads YSYEKL. The CDR3 nucleotides read TGCGCCAGCAGCCAAGCGACAGGCCGAGGCCTCTATGGCTACACCTTC. Translated, it gives CASSQATGRGLYGYTF.

The chain carries TRBV6-5 and TRBJ1-1; TRBD1 matches at 8 bases. The CDR3 spans 15 residues. Unmatched junction bases numbered 8, after V lost 2 bases and J lost 6 bases. Germline V lookup: CDR1 MNHEY, CDR2 SVGAGI. CDR3 DNA sequence: TGTGCCAGCAGTTACGTTCAGGGGGCGAGAGCTGAAGCTTTCTTT. Amino acid sequence: CASSYVQGARAEAFF.

This clone was observed a single time. This chain uses TRBV30 with TRBJ2-3; 10 positions match TRBD2. V dropped 8 bases and J dropped 2; count of bases not matched to a gene: 7. CDR1 is GTSNPN, CDR2 SVGIG, per germline (reference sequence). This CDR3 comprises 14 residues. CDR3 region: CALTGLANTDTQYF. The CDR3 DNA reads TGTGCCCTCACGGGACTAGCGAACACAGATACGCAGTATTTT.

This clone was found once. The chain couples TRBV7-9 to TRBJ2-7; TRBD2 might be the D (5 bases). Germline V gene data show CDR1 as SEHNR and CDR2 as FQNEAQ (reference sequence). V gave up 1 base and J gave up 4 bases, with 14 bases separating them. The CDR3 contains 15 residues. This CDR3 is CASSLGTYKEYEQYF. As DNA, the CDR3 is TGTGCCAGCAGCTTAGGGACTTATAAAGAGTACGAGCAGTACTTC.